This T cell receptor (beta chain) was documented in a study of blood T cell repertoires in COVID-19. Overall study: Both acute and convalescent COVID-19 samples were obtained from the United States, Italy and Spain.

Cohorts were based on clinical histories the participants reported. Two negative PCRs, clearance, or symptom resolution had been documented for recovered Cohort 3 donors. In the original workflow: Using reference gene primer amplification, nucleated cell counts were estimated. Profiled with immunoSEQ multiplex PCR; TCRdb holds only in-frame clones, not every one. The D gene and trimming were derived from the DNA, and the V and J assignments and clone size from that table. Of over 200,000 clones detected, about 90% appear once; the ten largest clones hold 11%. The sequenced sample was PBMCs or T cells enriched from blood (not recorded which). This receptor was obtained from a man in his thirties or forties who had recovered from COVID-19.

The DNA for the CDR3 is TGTGCCAGCAGCCAAGATCTACAGGGGCTTTACTATGGCTACACCTTC. This translates into CASSQDLQGLYYGYTF. This sequence joins TRBV4-2 and TRBJ1-2, with TRBD1 matching over 7 bases. The CDR3 spans 16 residues. Germline trimming cut 0 bases from V and 3 bases from J; bases unmatched to any gene: 7. CDR1 and CDR2 (germline): LGHNA, YNFKEQ.